Sequencing of this T cell receptor (beta chain) was carried out in a study of cytomegalovirus exposure and HLA in healthy donors. Whole-study results and caveats: A later analysis found TCR association rates differed by HLA locus, highest for DRB1 and lowest for HLA-C.

Both 60 Vbeta primers and 13 Jbeta primers went into the PCR. TCRdb's copy holds only in-frame clones and misses some; the assay was immunoSEQ multiplex PCR. The profile shows some 150,000 clones, 75% to 90% of them singletons. Germline CDR1 is SGDLS and CDR2 is YYNGEE. The CDR3 extends over 9 amino acids. A note on this clone: Antigen specificity is unknown. Sequence at one end of the junction differs from germline and may be a read error.

The source is a woman aged 30 to 39 in good health and CMV-seronegative. The sequenced material came from PBMCs. This chain uses TRBV9 with TRBJ1-6; unclear D gene. CDR3 in amino acids: CASITYSEF. DNA of the CDR3: TGTGCCAGCATCACCTATTCCGAGTTT.